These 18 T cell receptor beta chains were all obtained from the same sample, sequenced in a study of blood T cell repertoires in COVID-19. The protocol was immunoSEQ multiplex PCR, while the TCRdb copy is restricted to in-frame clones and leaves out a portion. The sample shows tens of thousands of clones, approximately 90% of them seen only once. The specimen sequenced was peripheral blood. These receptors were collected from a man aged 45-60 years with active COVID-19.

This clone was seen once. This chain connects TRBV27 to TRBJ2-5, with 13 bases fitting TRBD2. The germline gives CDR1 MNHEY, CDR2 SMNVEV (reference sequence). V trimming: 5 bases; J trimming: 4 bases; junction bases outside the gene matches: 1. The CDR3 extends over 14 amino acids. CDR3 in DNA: TGTGCCAGCAGTCGGACTAGCGGGAGAGAGACCCAGTACTTC. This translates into CASSRTSGRETQYF.

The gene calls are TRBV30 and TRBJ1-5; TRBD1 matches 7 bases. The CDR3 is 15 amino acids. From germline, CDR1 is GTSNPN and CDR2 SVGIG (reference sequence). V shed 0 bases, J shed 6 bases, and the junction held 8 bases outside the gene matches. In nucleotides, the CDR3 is TGTGCCTGGAGTGTACGCCGACAGGGAGGTCAGCCCCAGCATTTT. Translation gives CAWSVRRQGGQPQHF.

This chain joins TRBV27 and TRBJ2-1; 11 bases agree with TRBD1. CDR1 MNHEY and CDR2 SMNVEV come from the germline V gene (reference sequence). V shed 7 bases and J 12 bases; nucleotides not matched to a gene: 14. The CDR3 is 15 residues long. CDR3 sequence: CASTWSWTGGAGQFF. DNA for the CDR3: TGTGCCAGCACTTGGAGCTGGACAGGGGGCGCAGGGCAGTTCTTC.

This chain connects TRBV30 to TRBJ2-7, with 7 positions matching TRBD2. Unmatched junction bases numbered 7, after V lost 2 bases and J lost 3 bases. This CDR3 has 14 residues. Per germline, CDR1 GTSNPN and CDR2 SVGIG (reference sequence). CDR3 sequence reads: CAWSIGSGVYEQYF. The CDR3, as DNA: TGTGCCTGGAGTATCGGGAGCGGGGTCTACGAGCAGTACTTC.

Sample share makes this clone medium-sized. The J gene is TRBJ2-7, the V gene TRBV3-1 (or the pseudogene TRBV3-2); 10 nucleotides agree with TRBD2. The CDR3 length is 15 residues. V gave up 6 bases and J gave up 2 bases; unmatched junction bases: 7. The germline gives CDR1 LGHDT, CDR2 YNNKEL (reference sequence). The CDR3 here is CASRNSGGTPYEQYF. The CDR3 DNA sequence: TGTGCCAGCAGGAATAGCGGGGGGACACCCTACGAGCAGTACTTC.

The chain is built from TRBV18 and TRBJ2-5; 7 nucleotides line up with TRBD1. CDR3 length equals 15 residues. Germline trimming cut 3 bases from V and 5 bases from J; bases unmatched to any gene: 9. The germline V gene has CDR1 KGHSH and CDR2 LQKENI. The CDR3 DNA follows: TGTGCCAGCTCACCCGTGAAAGGGGGCTATGAGACCCAGTACTTC. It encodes CASSPVKGGYETQYF.

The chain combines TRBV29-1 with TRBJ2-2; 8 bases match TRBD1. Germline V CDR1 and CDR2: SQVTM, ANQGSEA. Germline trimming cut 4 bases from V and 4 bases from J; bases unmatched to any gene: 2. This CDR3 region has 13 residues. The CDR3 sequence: CSVVTGGTGELFF. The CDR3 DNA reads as TGCAGCGTTGTCACAGGGGGCACCGGGGAGCTGTTTTTT.

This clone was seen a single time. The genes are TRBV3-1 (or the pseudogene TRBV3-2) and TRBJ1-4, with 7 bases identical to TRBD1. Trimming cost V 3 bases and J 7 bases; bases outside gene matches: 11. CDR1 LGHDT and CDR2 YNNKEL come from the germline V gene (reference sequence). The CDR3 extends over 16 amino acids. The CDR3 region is CASSQAPTGVGEKLFF. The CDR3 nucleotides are TGTGCCAGCAGCCAGGCACCAACAGGGGTGGGTGAAAAACTGTTTTTT.

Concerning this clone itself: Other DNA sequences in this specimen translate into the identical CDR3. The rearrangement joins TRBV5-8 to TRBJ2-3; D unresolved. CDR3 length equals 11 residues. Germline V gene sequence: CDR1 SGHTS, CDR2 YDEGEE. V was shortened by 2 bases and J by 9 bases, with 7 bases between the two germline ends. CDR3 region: CASSFSHTQYF. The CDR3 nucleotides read TGTGCCAGCAGCTTCAGTCACACGCAGTATTTT.

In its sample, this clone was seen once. Here the CDR3 DNA reads TGCGCCAGCAGCCCCTTCCGACAGGGTTACGAGCAGTACTTC. Its protein product is CASSPFRQGYEQYF. The genes are TRBV5-1 and TRBJ2-7, with 7 bases that match TRBD1. From germline, CDR1 is SGHRS and CDR2 YFSETQ. The CDR3 covers 14 residues. V shed 4 bases, J shed 4 bases, and the junction held 8 bases outside the gene matches.

The CDR3 spells CASRQNRGTDTQYF. In nucleotides, the CDR3 is TGTGCCAGCAGGCAGAACCGGGGCACAGATACGCAGTATTTT. The chain has TRBV7-2 and TRBJ2-3; D is ambiguous. Trimming removed 6 bases from V and 1 base from J, with 11 bases in between. The CDR3 is made up of 14 amino acids. CDR1 is SGHTA and CDR2 is FQGNSA in the germline V gene.

The CDR3 is CASSRMGGTQYF. The CDR3 nucleotides are TGTGCCAGCAGCCGTATGGGGGGGACCCAGTACTTC. The rearrangement links TRBV28 to TRBJ2-5, with D possibly TRBD2 on 6 matching bases. CDR1 and CDR2 (germline): MDHEN, SYDVKM. The V and J ends lost 6 bases and 7 bases respectively, with 12 bases between them. The CDR3 has 12 amino acids.

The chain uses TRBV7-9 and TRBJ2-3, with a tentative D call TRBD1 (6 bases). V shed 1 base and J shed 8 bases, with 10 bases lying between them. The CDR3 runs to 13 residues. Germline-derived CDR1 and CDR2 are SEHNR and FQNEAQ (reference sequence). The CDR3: CASSLGEGGTQYF. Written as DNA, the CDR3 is TGTGCCAGCAGCTTAGGCGAAGGGGGTACGCAGTATTTT. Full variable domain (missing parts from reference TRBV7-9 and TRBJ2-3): DTGVSQNPRHKITKRGQNVTFRCDPISEHNRLYWYRQTLGQGPEFLTYFQNEAQLEKSRLLSDRFSAERPKGSFSTLEIQRTEQGDSAMYLCASSLGEGGTQYFGPGTRLTVL.

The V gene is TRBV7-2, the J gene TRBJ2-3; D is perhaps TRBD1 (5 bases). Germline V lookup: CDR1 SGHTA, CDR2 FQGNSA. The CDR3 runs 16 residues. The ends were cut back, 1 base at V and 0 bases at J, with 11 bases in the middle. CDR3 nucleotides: TGTGCCAGCAGCTTAGAGGGGTACCCTAGCACAGATACGCAGTATTTT. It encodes CASSLEGYPSTDTQYF. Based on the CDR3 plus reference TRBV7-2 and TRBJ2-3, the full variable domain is GAGVSQSPSNKVTEKGKDVELRCDPISGHTALYWYRQSLGQGLEFLIYFQGNSAPDKSGLPSDRFSAERTGGSVSTLTIQRTQQEDSAVYLCASSLEGYPSTDTQYFGPGTRLTVL.

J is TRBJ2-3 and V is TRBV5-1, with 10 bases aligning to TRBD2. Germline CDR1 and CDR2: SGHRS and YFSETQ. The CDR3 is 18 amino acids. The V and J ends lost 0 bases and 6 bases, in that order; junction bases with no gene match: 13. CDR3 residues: CASSLGPQASGRRDTQYF. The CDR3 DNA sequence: TGCGCCAGCAGCTTGGGGCCTCAGGCTAGCGGGAGAAGGGATACGCAGTATTTT.

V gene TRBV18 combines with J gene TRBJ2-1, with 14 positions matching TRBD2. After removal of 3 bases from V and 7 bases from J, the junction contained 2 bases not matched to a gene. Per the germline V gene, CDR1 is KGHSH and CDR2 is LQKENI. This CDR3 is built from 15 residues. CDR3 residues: CASSPGTSGGNEQFF. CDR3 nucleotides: TGTGCCAGCTCACCTGGGACTAGCGGGGGAAATGAGCAGTTCTTC.

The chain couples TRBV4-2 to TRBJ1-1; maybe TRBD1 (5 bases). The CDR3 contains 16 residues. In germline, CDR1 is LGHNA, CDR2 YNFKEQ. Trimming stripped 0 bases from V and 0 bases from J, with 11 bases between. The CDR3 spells CASSQDQAGMNTEAFF. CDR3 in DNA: TGTGCCAGCAGCCAAGATCAGGCAGGGATGAACACTGAAGCTTTCTTT.

CDR3 bases: TGTGCCAGCAGCCTGACGACAGGGGGCACTGAAGCTTTCTTT. This translates into CASSLTTGGTEAFF. V gene TRBV3-1 (or the pseudogene TRBV3-2) combines with J gene TRBJ1-1; 9 nucleotides line up with TRBD1. J gave up 4 bases and V 4 bases, and 4 bases lay outside the gene matches. The CDR3 consists of 14 residues. Looked up from germline, CDR1 is LGHDT and CDR2 is YNNKEL (reference sequence).